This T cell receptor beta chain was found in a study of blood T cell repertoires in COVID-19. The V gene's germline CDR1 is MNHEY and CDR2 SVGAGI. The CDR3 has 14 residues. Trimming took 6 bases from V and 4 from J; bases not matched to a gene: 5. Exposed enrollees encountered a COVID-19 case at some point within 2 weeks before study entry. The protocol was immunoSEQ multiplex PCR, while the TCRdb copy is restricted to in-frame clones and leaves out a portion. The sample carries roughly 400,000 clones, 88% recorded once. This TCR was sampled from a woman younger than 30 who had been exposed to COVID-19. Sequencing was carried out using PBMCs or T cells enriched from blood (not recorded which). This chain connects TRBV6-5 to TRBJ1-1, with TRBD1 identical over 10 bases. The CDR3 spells CASRPGTGVTEAFF. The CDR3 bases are TGTGCCAGCAGGCCCGGGACAGGGGTCACTGAAGCTTTCTTT.